These 5 T cell receptor beta chains share one sample of origin, sequenced in a study of cytomegalovirus exposure and HLA in healthy donors. Both 60 Vbeta primers and 13 Jbeta primers went into the PCR. The data were produced by immunoSEQ multiplex PCR, yet TCRdb's version contains in-frame clones alone and is incomplete. The sample gives around 150,000 clones, over 75% of which show up once; 1.4% is in the top ten. The sample taken for sequencing was PBMCs. The receptor set was obtained from a woman younger than 45 in good health and CMV-seronegative.

This chain joins TRBV19 and TRBJ2-3; 10 nucleotides agree with TRBD1. Germline lookup yields CDR1 LNHDA and CDR2 SQIVND (reference sequence). CDR3 length: 16 amino acids. V lost 5 bases, J lost 3 bases, and 8 bases stayed unmatched. The CDR3 loop reads CASSVRPGQGTDTQYF. In nucleotides, the CDR3 is TGTGCCAGTAGTGTACGACCGGGACAGGGGACAGATACGCAGTATTTT. Variable domain in full (rest from reference TRBV19 and TRBJ2-3): DGGITQSPKYLFRKEGQNVTLSCEQNLNHDAMYWYRQDPGQGLRLIYYSQIVNDFQKGDIAEGYSVSREKKESFPLTVTSAQKNPTAFYLCASSVRPGQGTDTQYFGPGTRLTVL.

Here the CDR3 reads CASSPSTGDEQYF. As DNA, the CDR3 is TGTGCCAGCAGCCCAAGTACAGGGGACGAGCAGTACTTC. The chain links TRBV7-9 to TRBJ2-5; 7 positions match TRBD1. The end of the DNA aligns better with TRBJ2-7, so the J call may be wrong. This CDR3 is built from 13 residues. In germline, CDR1 is SEHNR, CDR2 FQNEAQ (reference sequence).

This clone occurred once. The chain uses TRBV28 and TRBJ2-3; D is possibly TRBD2 (6 bases). Germline CDR1 is MDHEN and CDR2 is SYDVKM. The CDR3 sequence is 15 residues long. Deletions cut 7 bases from V and 3 bases from J, with 17 bases between. CDR3 residues: CASMWAGRGTDTQYF. The CDR3 bases are TGTGCCAGCATGTGGGCGGGGCGAGGAACAGATACGCAGTATTTT.

The CDR3 region has the DNA TGTGCCAGCAGTGCGCGAGGCCGTGGCTCCTACAATGAGCAGTTCTTC. This encodes CASSARGRGSYNEQFF. This chain uses TRBV6-1 with TRBJ2-1; D is undetermined. There are 16 residues in the CDR3. Germline CDR1 and CDR2: MNHNS and SASEGT. V dropped 4 bases and J dropped 0 bases, with 13 bases sitting between them.

On this clone itself: This CDR3 is also generated by other DNA sequences in the sample. The V call is TRBV2, the J call TRBJ1-1, with 8 bases fitting TRBD1. CDR1 is SNHLY, CDR2 FYNNEI, per germline. This CDR3 has 15 residues. After removal of 5 bases from V and 5 bases from J, the junction contained 10 bases not matched to a gene. The CDR3 here is CASSKSGQGRTEAFF. Here the CDR3 DNA reads TGTGCCAGCAGTAAATCCGGACAGGGCAGGACTGAAGCTTTCTTT.